This TCR beta chain was identified in a study of metastatic and nonmetastatic thyroid tumors. This clone was counted a few times. What it recognizes is unknown. Germline V gene sequence: CDR1 PRHDT, CDR2 FYEKMQ (reference sequence). This CDR3 has 16 residues. V lost 5 bases, J lost 0 bases, and 6 bases stayed unmatched. As processed by the authors: Across clinicopathological groups, CDR3 differences served as the basis for building a distant-metastasis classifier for papillary thyroid cancer. TCRdb re-analyzed the PCR reads using MiXCR. Clone size and V and J calls follow TCRdb, not the original study. The sample includes about 23,000 clones, approximately 25% seen only once; the top ten take about 5%. General observations from the study: It was reportedly found that TCR beta diversity was significantly higher in malignant thyroid tumors than in benign nodules, a difference seen in both blood and tumor samples.

Each patient went into thyroid surgery without having received any treatment. The sequencing input was tumor tissue. This clonotype was obtained from a female donor with papillary thyroid cancer or a benign thyroid nodule (not recorded which). Some clones in this sample may be carry-over from other donors' samples. The chain couples TRBV13 to TRBJ1-4; 7 bases fit TRBD1. CDR3 sequence reads: CASSQTGRTTNEKLFF. CDR3 nucleotides: TGTGCCAGCAGCCAGACAGGGAGAACAACTAATGAAAAACTGTTTTTT.